The sequence of this T cell receptor beta chain was determined in a study of vaccination and CD4 T cells after COVID-19. Treatment noted: roughly 10-day PBMC culture with coronavirus spike peptide pools or control peptides (ViraFEST assay). Findings and limits, study-wide: No early post-infection timepoints were studied, and convalescent patients studied were relatively few.

The CDR3 loop spans 14 amino acids. J gave up 8 bases and V 0 bases, and 4 bases lay outside the gene matches. Per germline, CDR1 MNHNS and CDR2 SASEGT. A word on this clonotype: The target antigen is unknown.

The Oncomine TCR Beta short-read assay generated sequence data from the DNA of cultured CD4+ T cells. TCRdb reprocessed the PCR reads via MiXCR and lists one record per CDR3 protein. The table records about 9,700 distinct CDR3 sequences, roughly 76% of them present only once. Sample: CD4+ T cells from blood, cultured in vitro. V usage is TRBV6-1 and J usage is TRBJ1-2, with 9 bases fitting TRBD1. The sequence came from a human donor who had recovered from COVID-19. The CDR3 protein is CASSEATGGWGYTF. The CDR3 DNA reads as TGTGCCAGCAGTGAAGCGACAGGGGGATGGGGCTACACCTTC.